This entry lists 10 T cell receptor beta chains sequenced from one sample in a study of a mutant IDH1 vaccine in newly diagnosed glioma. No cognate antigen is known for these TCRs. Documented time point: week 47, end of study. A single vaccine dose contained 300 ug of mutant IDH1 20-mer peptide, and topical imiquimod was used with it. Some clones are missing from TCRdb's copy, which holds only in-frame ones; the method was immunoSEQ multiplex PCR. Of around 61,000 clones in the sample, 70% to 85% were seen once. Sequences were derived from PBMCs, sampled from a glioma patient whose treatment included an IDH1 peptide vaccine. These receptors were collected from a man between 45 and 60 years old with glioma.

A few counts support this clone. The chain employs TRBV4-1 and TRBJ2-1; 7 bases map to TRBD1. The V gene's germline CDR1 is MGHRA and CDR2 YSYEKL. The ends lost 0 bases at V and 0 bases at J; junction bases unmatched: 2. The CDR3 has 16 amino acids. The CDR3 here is CASSQEAGGSYNEQFF. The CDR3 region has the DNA TGCGCCAGCAGCCAAGAAGCAGGGGGCTCCTACAATGAGCAGTTCTTC.

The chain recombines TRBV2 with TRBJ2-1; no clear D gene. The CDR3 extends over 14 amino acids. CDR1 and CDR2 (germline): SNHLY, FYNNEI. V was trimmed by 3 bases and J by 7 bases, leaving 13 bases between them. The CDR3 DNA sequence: TGTGCCAGCAGTGATCAGGTCGAAGGGAATGAGCAGTTCTTC. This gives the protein CASSDQVEGNEQFF.

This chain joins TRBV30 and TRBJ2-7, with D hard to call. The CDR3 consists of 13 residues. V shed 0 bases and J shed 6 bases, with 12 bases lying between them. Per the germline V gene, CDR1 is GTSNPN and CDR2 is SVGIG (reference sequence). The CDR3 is CAWSVGQGSEQYF. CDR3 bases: TGTGCCTGGAGTGTGGGCCAAGGGTCCGAGCAGTACTTC.

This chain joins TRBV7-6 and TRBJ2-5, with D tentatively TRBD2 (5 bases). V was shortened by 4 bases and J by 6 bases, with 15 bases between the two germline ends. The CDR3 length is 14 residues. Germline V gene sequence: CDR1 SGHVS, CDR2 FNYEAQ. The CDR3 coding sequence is TGTGCCAGCAGCTCCGTAGGAGGACTGAAGACCCAGTACTTC. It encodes CASSSVGGLKTQYF.

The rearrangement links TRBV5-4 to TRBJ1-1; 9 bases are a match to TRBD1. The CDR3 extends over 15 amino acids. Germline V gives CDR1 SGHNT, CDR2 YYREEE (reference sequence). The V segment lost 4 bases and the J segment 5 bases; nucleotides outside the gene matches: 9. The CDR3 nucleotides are TGTGCCAGCAGCGAACAGGGGGCCGGGGGTACTGAAGCTTTCTTT. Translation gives CASSEQGAGGTEAFF.

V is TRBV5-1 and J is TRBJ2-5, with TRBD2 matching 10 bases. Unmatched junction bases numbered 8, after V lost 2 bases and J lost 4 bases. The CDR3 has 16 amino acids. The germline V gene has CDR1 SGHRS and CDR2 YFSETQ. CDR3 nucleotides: TGCGCCAGCAGCTTTACCAGCGGGGGGGCCTCAGAGACCCAGTACTTC. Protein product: CASSFTSGGASETQYF.

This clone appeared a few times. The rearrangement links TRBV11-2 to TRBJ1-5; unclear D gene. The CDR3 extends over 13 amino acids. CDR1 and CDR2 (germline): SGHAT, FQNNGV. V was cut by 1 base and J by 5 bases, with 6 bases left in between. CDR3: CASSLGVDQPQHF. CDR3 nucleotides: TGTGCCAGCAGCTTAGGGGTGGATCAGCCCCAGCATTTT.

The CDR3 nucleotides read TGCGCCAGCAGCTCAACGCAGGGGAGCTATGGCTACACCTTC. It is translated as CASSSTQGSYGYTF. The V gene is TRBV5-1, the J gene TRBJ1-2; possibly TRBD1 for D (6 bases). Trimming left V 3 bases short and J 4 bases short, with 13 bases between. The CDR3 covers 14 residues. Germline V gene lookup returns CDR1 SGHRS and CDR2 YFSETQ.

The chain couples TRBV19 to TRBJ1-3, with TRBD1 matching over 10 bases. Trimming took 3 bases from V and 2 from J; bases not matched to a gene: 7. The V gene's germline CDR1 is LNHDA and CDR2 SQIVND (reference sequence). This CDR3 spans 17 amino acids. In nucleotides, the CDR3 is TGTGCCAGTAGTATCGGATCCGGGACAGGGGCTGGAAACACCATATATTTT. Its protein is CASSIGSGTGAGNTIYF.

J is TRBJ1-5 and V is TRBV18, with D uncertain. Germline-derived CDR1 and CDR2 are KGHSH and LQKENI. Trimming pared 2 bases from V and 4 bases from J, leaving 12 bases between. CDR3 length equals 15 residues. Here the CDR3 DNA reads TGTGCCAGCTCACCAGGACGTACCAAGAATCAGCCCCAGCATTTT. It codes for CASSPGRTKNQPQHF.